This T cell receptor beta chain was observed in a study of shared clonotypes between healthy human individuals. General study findings and limits: Only a few donors were included, so the genetic and exposure-history diversity represented was limited.

Method: immunoSEQ multiplex PCR; TCRdb's copy keeps in-frame clones and lacks some. Of over a million clones listed, 65% to 80% are singletons. Note on this clone: Its matching antigen is unknown.

There are 15 residues in the CDR3. The junction had 3 bases not matched to a gene; V was cut back by 5 bases and J by 3 bases. Germline CDR1 is SGHRS and CDR2 is YFSETQ. The chain employs TRBV5-1 and TRBJ2-3; TRBD2 matches at 13 bases. This clonotype was obtained from a young man in good health. The sample comprised memory CD4+ T cells sorted from blood. The subset is: CD45RA-negative fraction. The CDR3 coding sequence is TGCGCCAGCAGGGGGACTAGCGGGAAAACAGATACGCAGTATTTT. This translates into CASRGTSGKTDTQYF.